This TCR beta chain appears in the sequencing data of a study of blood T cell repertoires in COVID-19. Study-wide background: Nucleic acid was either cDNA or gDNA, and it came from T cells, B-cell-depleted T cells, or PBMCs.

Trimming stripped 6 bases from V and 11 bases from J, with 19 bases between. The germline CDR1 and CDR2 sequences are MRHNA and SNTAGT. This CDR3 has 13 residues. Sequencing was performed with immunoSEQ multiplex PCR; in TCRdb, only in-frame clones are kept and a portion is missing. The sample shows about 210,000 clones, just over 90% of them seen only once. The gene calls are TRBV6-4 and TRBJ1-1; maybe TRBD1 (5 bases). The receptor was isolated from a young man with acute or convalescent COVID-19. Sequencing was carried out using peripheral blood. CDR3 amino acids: CASSEKGRPGAFF. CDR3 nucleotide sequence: TGTGCCAGCAGCGAAAAAGGACGGCCAGGGGCTTTCTTT.